The present entry profiles one T cell receptor beta chain with its context. The record originates from a study of blood T cell repertoires in COVID-19. CDR1 is MRHNA and CDR2 is SNTAGT in the germline V gene. The ends lost 6 bases at V and 4 bases at J; junction bases unmatched: 6. CDR3 length equals 13 residues. Per the authors' pipeline: Estimation of nucleated cell counts was performed using reference gene primer amplification. Sequencing was performed with immunoSEQ multiplex PCR; in TCRdb, only in-frame clones are kept and a portion is missing. The DNA gave D and trimming, while V, J and clone size come from that table. The sample carries about 74,000 clones, around 88% recorded once.

The sample taken for sequencing was peripheral blood. The sequence came from a woman of 80 years or more with active or convalescent COVID-19. The gene calls are TRBV6-4 and TRBJ2-7, with 7 bases aligning to TRBD1. CDR3 DNA: TGTGCCAGCAGCTCGGAACAGGGGTACGAGCAGTACTTC. As protein: CASSSEQGYEQYF.